These 9 T cell receptor beta chains originate from one sample sequenced in a study of T-cell memory formation after mild COVID-19. TCRdb passed the 5' RACE reads through MiXCR, listing each CDR3 protein once. The sample records around 340,000 distinct CDR3 sequences, under 25% being singletons. What was sequenced was PBMCs or a T cell subset sorted from them (not recorded which). Receptors originate from an adult woman who had mild COVID-19 (a few samples of this study predate the infection). Cell type and time point are not known.

In its sample, this clonotype was seen a few times. The junction does not match germline at one end; this may be a read error. The rearrangement joins TRBV20-1 to TRBJ2-2; a possible D gene is TRBD2 (5 bases). CDR3 length: 14 residues. Germline V gives CDR1 DFQATT, CDR2 SNEGSKA (reference sequence). The CDR3 DNA follows: TGCAGTGCATCCTCGGGGAAGACCCCCGGGCAGCTGTTTTTT. Translation: CSASSGKTPGQLFF.

Comments on this clonotype: The conserved phenylalanine or tryptophan normally closing the CDR3 is absent here, so this likely arose from a read error. V gene TRBV29-1 combines with J gene TRBJ2-1; TRBD2 aligns across 11 bases. Germline V gene data show CDR1 as SQVTM and CDR2 as ANQGSEA. V was clipped by 5 bases and J by 4 bases; unmatched bases: 4. The CDR3 totals 14 residues. The CDR3 reads CSVTSGGPYNEQFL. The CDR3 region has the DNA TGCAGCGTTACTAGCGGGGGACCTTACAATGAGCAGTTCTTA.

The chain joins TRBV12-3 or TRBV12-4 to TRBJ2-5, with D perhaps TRBD2 (5 bases). The CDR3 extends over 19 amino acids. V was cut by 6 bases and J by 5 bases, with 31 bases left in between. The CDR3 region has the DNA TGTGCCAGCAGCCAGATGGCGGGCCAAGGCCTACGGCCCCGGGAGACCCAGTACTTC. Its protein product is CASSQMAGQGLRPRETQYF.

Many counts were recorded for this clonotype. The chain employs TRBV20-1 and TRBJ2-3, with unresolved D. This CDR3 is built from 14 residues. The V and J ends lost 3 bases and 2 bases respectively, with 12 bases between them. The germline gives CDR1 DFQATT, CDR2 SNEGSKA (reference sequence). The CDR3 DNA reads TGCAGTGCTAGCTCATCGCTGGACACAGATACGCAGTATTTT. Translated: CSASSSLDTDTQYF.

This clonotype was observed at least ten times. Here the CDR3 reads CATRQDLAKNIQYF. The CDR3 bases are TGTGCCACTAGACAGGATCTAGCCAAAAACATTCAGTACTTC. The chain links TRBV10-3 to TRBJ2-4, with a possible D match to TRBD1 (6 bases). The CDR3 loop spans 14 amino acids. V was shortened by 10 bases and J by 0 bases, with 13 bases between the two germline ends. Germline CDR1 ENHRY, CDR2 SYGVKD.

This clonotype was found many times. The V gene is TRBV9, the J gene TRBJ1-1; the match to TRBD1 covers 7 bases. Germline CDR1 is SGDLS and CDR2 is YYNGEE. The CDR3 is 15 residues long. Unmatched junction bases numbered 12, after V lost 2 bases and J lost 8 bases. As DNA, the CDR3 is TGTGCCAGCAGCGTCGGGACAGTTCCACACCAAGAAGCTTTCTTT. Its translation: CASSVGTVPHQEAFF.

This sequence joins TRBV20-1 and TRBJ1-1, with unresolved D. The V gene lost 1 base and the J gene lost 4 bases, with 4 bases spanning the gap. CDR3 size: 11 residues. Per germline, CDR1 DFQATT and CDR2 SNEGSKA (reference sequence). In nucleotides, the CDR3 is TGCAGTGCTAGAGCATTCACTGAAGCTTTCTTT. This encodes CSARAFTEAFF.

The chain has TRBV5-1 and TRBJ2-1; 7 nucleotides align to TRBD2. The CDR3 runs to 16 residues. Germline values: CDR1 SGHRS, CDR2 YFSETQ. V lost 3 bases and J lost 0; bases outside the gene matches: 6. The CDR3 bases are TGCGCCAGCAGCTGGGGGGGACTTAGCTCCTACAATGAGCAGTTCTTC. It encodes CASSWGGLSSYNEQFF.

The chain combines TRBV3-1 with TRBJ2-3, with 10 bases that match TRBD2. In germline, CDR1 is LGHDT, CDR2 YNNKEL (reference sequence). V lost 4 bases and J lost 2; bases outside the gene matches: 6. The CDR3 consists of 16 residues. CDR3 loop: CASSRVSGGPTDTQYF. The CDR3 DNA sequence: TGTGCCAGCAGCCGAGTTAGCGGGGGGCCCACAGATACGCAGTATTTT.